These 30 T cell receptor beta chains were sequenced from one sample in a study of blood T cell repertoires in COVID-19. Some clones are missing from TCRdb's copy, which holds only in-frame ones; the method was immunoSEQ multiplex PCR. Here the sample spans under 300,000 clones, roughly 83% being singletons. The source material was peripheral blood. The receptor set was obtained from a man aged 55 to 69 who had recovered from COVID-19.

This clone was detected only a few times. The chain joins TRBV18 to TRBJ1-2; 8 nucleotides align to TRBD1. Losses at the gene ends were 1 base for V and 4 bases for J; bases not matched to a gene: 5. CDR1 and CDR2 (germline): KGHSH, LQKENI. The CDR3 is made up of 15 amino acids. CDR3 loop: CASSPLSGQVYGYTF. The CDR3 coding sequence is TGTGCCAGCTCACCACTCTCGGGACAGGTCTATGGCTACACCTTC. The variable domain in full, with the rest retrieved from reference TRBV18 and TRBJ1-2, is NAGVMQNPRHLVRRRGQEARLRCSPMKGHSHVYWYRQLPEEGLKFMVYLQKENIIDESGMPKERFSAEFPKEGPSILRIQQVVRGDSAAYFCASSPLSGQVYGYTFGSGTRLTVV.

The chain employs TRBV7-9 and TRBJ1-1, with TRBD1 as a possible D gene (5 bases). Germline V gives CDR1 SEHNR, CDR2 FQNEAQ (reference sequence). Trimming removed 6 bases at V and 5 bases at J, with 16 bases between. The CDR3 contains 14 residues. The CDR3: CASRPSGAGTEAFF. The CDR3 nucleotides are TGTGCCAGCAGACCGAGCGGGGCTGGAACTGAAGCTTTCTTT.

As concerns this clone: The sample contains more than one DNA sequence encoding this CDR3. The chain uses TRBV6-1 and TRBJ2-2; 10 positions agree with TRBD2. V was pared by 2 bases and J by 6 bases, with 0 bases of the junction left unmatched. Per the germline V gene, CDR1 is MNHNS and CDR2 is SASEGT. The CDR3 runs to 14 residues. CDR3 loop: CASSELAGAGELFF. The CDR3 nucleotides are TGTGCCAGCAGTGAACTAGCGGGAGCCGGGGAGCTGTTTTTT.

This clone was seen more than once but under ten times. This chain joins TRBV3-1 (or the pseudogene TRBV3-2) and TRBJ1-1, with 7 bases matching TRBD1. The J segment lost 1 base and the V segment lost 0 bases, leaving 2 bases of the junction unmatched. CDR1 is LGHDT and CDR2 is YNNKEL in the germline V gene (reference sequence). The CDR3 extends over 15 amino acids. For the CDR3, the DNA is TGTGCCAGCAGCCAAGAGGGACAGAGGAACACTGAAGCTTTCTTT. Its protein product is CASSQEGQRNTEAFF.

This rearrangement joins TRBV7-9 to TRBJ2-5; TRBD1 might be the D (5 bases). The V gene lost 5 bases and the J gene lost 5 bases, with 12 bases spanning the gap. The CDR3 runs to 13 residues. The germline gives CDR1 SEHNR, CDR2 FQNEAQ (reference sequence). The DNA for the CDR3 is TGTGCCAGCAGCCAGACAGCCGTGGAGACCCAGTACTTC. This encodes CASSQTAVETQYF.

CDR3 in amino acids: CASSGGAGNTIYF. The CDR3 DNA reads TGTGCCAGCAGTGGTGGTGCGGGAAACACCATATATTTT. The chain links TRBV27 to TRBJ1-3, with D unresolved. CDR1 is MNHEY, CDR2 SMNVEV, per germline (reference sequence). The CDR3 extends over 13 amino acids. Trimming took 5 bases from V and 4 from J, leaving 9 bases between them.

This sequence joins TRBV18 and TRBJ1-1; 7 bases match TRBD1. The length of the CDR3 is 17 residues. Germline trimming cut 4 bases from V and 1 base from J; bases unmatched to any gene: 12. Germline-derived CDR1 and CDR2 are KGHSH and LQKENI. The CDR3 reads CASSRSGTEIKNTEAFF. As DNA, the CDR3 is TGTGCCAGCTCACGATCCGGGACAGAGATCAAGAACACTGAAGCTTTCTTT.

The V and J genes are TRBV5-4 and TRBJ2-2; D perhaps matches TRBD1 (7 bases). Germline-derived CDR1 and CDR2 are SGHNT and YYREEE (reference sequence). V was trimmed by 4 bases and J by 2 bases, leaving 15 bases between them. The CDR3 length is 16 residues. CDR3: CASSMMTGTNTGELFF. The CDR3 region has the DNA TGTGCCAGCAGCATGATGACAGGGACTAACACCGGGGAGCTGTTTTTT.

The rearrangement links TRBV7-9 to TRBJ2-7, with 7 bases matching TRBD1. CDR1 is SEHNR, CDR2 FQNEAQ, per germline (reference sequence). After removal of 5 bases from V and 4 bases from J, the junction contained 8 bases not matched to a gene. The CDR3 covers 14 residues. This CDR3 is CASSPGQYVYEQYF. The CDR3 nucleotides are TGTGCCAGCAGCCCGGGACAGTATGTGTACGAGCAGTACTTC.

With regard to this clone: Other DNA sequences of this sample code for an identical CDR3. V usage is TRBV11-2 and J usage is TRBJ2-3; 7 positions agree with TRBD2. The germline V gene encodes CDR1 SGHAT and CDR2 FQNNGV. The CDR3 is 15 amino acids. V gave up 5 bases and J gave up 0 bases; unmatched junction bases: 5. DNA for the CDR3: TGTGCCAGCAGCGTACGGGGGGTAAGCACAGATACGCAGTATTTT. Amino acids: CASSVRGVSTDTQYF.

The DNA of the CDR3 is TGTGCCAGCAACCCTGACAGGAGGAATCAGCCCCAGCATTTT. Translating it yields CASNPDRRNQPQHF. This sequence joins TRBV2 and TRBJ1-5; D is possibly TRBD1 (6 bases). Germline V CDR1 and CDR2: SNHLY, FYNNEI. With 7 bases removed from V and 4 bases from J, the gap between germline ends came to 14 bases. CDR3 length equals 14 residues.

This clone has just a few counts. This sequence joins TRBV19 and TRBJ1-3; 10 bases are a match to TRBD1. V lost 9 bases and J lost 4; bases outside the gene matches: 9. The CDR3 covers 15 residues. Germline CDR1 LNHDA, CDR2 SQIVND (reference sequence). The CDR3 here is CASRDRGLGGNTIYF. In nucleotides, the CDR3 is TGTGCCAGCCGGGACAGGGGTCTGGGAGGAAACACCATATATTTT. Together with reference TRBV19 and TRBJ1-3, the CDR3 gives the full variable domain: DGGITQSPKYLFRKEGQNVTLSCEQNLNHDAMYWYRQDPGQGLRLIYYSQIVNDFQKGDIAEGYSVSREKKESFPLTVTSAQKNPTAFYLCASRDRGLGGNTIYFGEGSWLTVV.

The count of this clone is one. V gene TRBV5-1 combines with J gene TRBJ2-1, with D possibly matching TRBD1 (6 bases). Germline V gene data show CDR1 as SGHRS and CDR2 as YFSETQ. V was pared by 0 bases and J by 8 bases, with 9 bases between. The CDR3 spans 13 residues. The chain's CDR3 is CASSLVQGHEQFF. CDR3 bases: TGCGCCAGCAGCTTGGTACAGGGTCATGAGCAGTTCTTC.

This clone was seen only once. The chain has TRBV30 and TRBJ1-5; 8 bases are a match to TRBD1. CDR3 length: 14 residues. Germline loops: CDR1 GTSNPN, CDR2 SVGIG (reference sequence). With 3 bases clipped from V and 5 bases from J, the junction kept 6 bases outside the gene matches. CDR3 sequence reads: CAWSPGQDYQPQHF. The DNA of the CDR3 is TGTGCCTGGAGCCCGGGACAGGACTATCAGCCCCAGCATTTT.

The DNA of the CDR3 is TGTGCCAGCAGCTGGGACAGACACTACGAGCAGTACTTC. Its protein product is CASSWDRHYEQYF. This chain connects TRBV5-4 to TRBJ2-7, with 7 positions matching TRBD1. The V gene's germline CDR1 is SGHNT and CDR2 YYREEE (reference sequence). This CDR3 has 13 residues. The J segment lost 3 bases and the V segment lost 3 bases, leaving 3 bases of the junction unmatched. The full variable domain, rest sourced from reference TRBV5-4 and TRBJ2-7, is ETGVTQSPTHLIKTRGQQVTLRCSSQSGHNTVSWYQQALGQGPQFIFQYYREEENGRGNFPPRFSGLQFPNYSSELNVNALELDDSALYLCASSWDRHYEQYFGPGTRLTVT.

This clone was seen once. This chain joins TRBV21-1 and TRBJ1-5; TRBD1, the D gene given by the table, was not confirmed from the DNA. TRBV21-1 is marked as a pseudogene. This CDR3 spans 19 amino acids. The CDR3 sequence is CASSTPRTGRVYSNQPQHF. Here the CDR3 DNA reads TGTGCCAGCAGCACCCCGCGGACAGGGAGGGTGTATAGCAATCAGCCCCAGCATTTT.

The chain has TRBV29-1 and TRBJ2-3; 9 bases match TRBD1. Looked up from germline, CDR1 is SQVTM and CDR2 is ANQGSEA. The CDR3 runs 18 residues. The junction had 13 bases not matched to a gene; V was cut back by 3 bases and J by 0 bases. The CDR3 is CSVEGRLKGQGSTDTQYF. CDR3 coding DNA: TGCAGCGTTGAGGGGCGCTTGAAGGGACAGGGTAGCACAGATACGCAGTATTTT.

V usage is TRBV7-9 and J usage is TRBJ2-2; 11 bases are shared with TRBD2. Per the germline V gene, CDR1 is SEHNR and CDR2 is FQNEAQ (reference sequence). CDR3 length: 12 amino acids. Unmatched junction bases numbered 2, after V lost 5 bases and J lost 12 bases. In DNA, the CDR3 is TGTGCCAGCAGCCGACTAGCGGGAAAGCTGTTTTTT. It codes for CASSRLAGKLFF. Drawing the rest from reference TRBV7-9 and TRBJ2-2, the complete variable domain is DTGVSQNPRHKITKRGQNVTFRCDPISEHNRLYWYRQTLGQGPEFLTYFQNEAQLEKSRLLSDRFSAERPKGSFSTLEIQRTEQGDSAMYLCASSRLAGKLFFGEGSRLTVL.

V is TRBV2 and J is TRBJ2-1, with 9 bases aligning to TRBD2. V was pared by 7 bases and J by 4 bases, with 5 bases of the junction left unmatched. Germline values: CDR1 SNHLY, CDR2 FYNNEI. The CDR3 is made up of 14 amino acids. CDR3 region: CASTREGPYNEQFF. CDR3 bases: TGTGCCAGCACGCGGGAGGGCCCTTACAATGAGCAGTTCTTC. The full variable domain, with the rest looked up from reference TRBV2 and TRBJ2-1, is EPEVTQTPSHQVTQMGQEVILRCVPISNHLYFYWYRQILGQKVEFLVSFYNNEISEKSEIFDDQFSVERPDGSNFTLKIRSTKLEDSAMYFCASTREGPYNEQFFGPGTRLTVL.

This clone has more than one count but fewer than ten. The rearrangement uses TRBV4-1 and TRBJ1-5; TRBD1 aligns across 11 bases. The junction had 6 bases not matched to a gene; V was cut back by 4 bases and J by 4 bases. CDR1 is MGHRA, CDR2 YSYEKL, per germline. This CDR3 is 16 amino acids long. This CDR3 reads CASSPRTGGLNQPQHF. The DNA of the CDR3 is TGCGCCAGCAGCCCTAGGACAGGGGGCTTAAATCAGCCCCAGCATTTT.

The chain combines TRBV19 with TRBJ1-5; D unresolved. CDR1 is LNHDA, CDR2 SQIVND, per germline (reference sequence). The CDR3 contains 15 residues. V gave up 1 base and J gave up 5 bases, with 12 bases separating them. CDR3 residues: CASSIVGFGDQPQHF. For the CDR3, the DNA is TGTGCCAGTAGTATAGTAGGGTTCGGGGATCAGCCCCAGCATTTT. The full variable domain, with the rest looked up from reference TRBV19 and TRBJ1-5, is DGGITQSPKYLFRKEGQNVTLSCEQNLNHDAMYWYRQDPGQGLRLIYYSQIVNDFQKGDIAEGYSVSREKKESFPLTVTSAQKNPTAFYLCASSIVGFGDQPQHFGDGTRLSIL.

This clone was detected only once. V gene TRBV7-2 combines with J gene TRBJ1-6; perhaps TRBD1 as D (5 bases). In germline, CDR1 is SGHTA, CDR2 FQGNSA. Trimming shortened V by 2 bases and J by 7 bases, and 12 bases separated the two germline ends. There are 15 residues in the CDR3. The CDR3 DNA sequence: TGTGCCAGCAGCTTAATCCCAGGGCAAAATTCACCCCTCCACTTT. Translating it yields CASSLIPGQNSPLHF.

The genes are TRBV19 and TRBJ2-7; possibly TRBD1 for D (6 bases). The CDR3 has 14 residues. In germline, CDR1 is LNHDA, CDR2 SQIVND (reference sequence). V shed 5 bases and J shed 2 bases, with 13 bases lying between them. The CDR3, as DNA: TGTGCCAGTAGTGCGGACAGTCGAACCTACGAGCAGTACTTC. This gives the protein CASSADSRTYEQYF. Looking up the rest from reference TRBV19 and TRBJ2-7 gives the full variable domain: DGGITQSPKYLFRKEGQNVTLSCEQNLNHDAMYWYRQDPGQGLRLIYYSQIVNDFQKGDIAEGYSVSREKKESFPLTVTSAQKNPTAFYLCASSADSRTYEQYFGPGTRLTVT.

The J gene is TRBJ2-3, the V gene TRBV5-4; the match to TRBD2 covers 10 bases. The germline CDR1 and CDR2 sequences are SGHNT and YYREEE (reference sequence). V shed 9 bases and J 4 bases; nucleotides not matched to a gene: 14. This CDR3 has 16 amino acids. The CDR3, as DNA: TGTGCCACAAACGCCCGGAGCGGGGGGGCCTCAGATACGCAGTATTTT. As protein: CATNARSGGASDTQYF.

This clone was observed once. J is TRBJ2-5 and V is TRBV3-1 (or the pseudogene TRBV3-2); 9 bases are a match to TRBD1. This CDR3 is 18 amino acids long. The germline V gene has CDR1 LGHDT and CDR2 YNNKEL (reference sequence). After removal of 1 base from V and 5 bases from J, the junction contained 14 bases not matched to a gene. CDR3 in DNA: TGTGCCAGCAGCCAAGGGTCGACAGGGGGTAGGAGTACGGAGACCCAGTACTTC. It is translated as CASSQGSTGGRSTETQYF.

The V and J genes are TRBV5-1 and TRBJ2-7; possibly TRBD1 for D (5 bases). The CDR3 extends over 16 amino acids. CDR1 and CDR2 (germline): SGHRS, YFSETQ. Trimming shortened V by 4 bases and J by 6 bases, and 23 bases separated the two germline ends. The CDR3 loop reads CASSKPGGRPGAEQYF. The CDR3 DNA reads TGCGCCAGCAGCAAACCTGGCGGCCGACCTGGGGCCGAGCAGTACTTC.

This chain uses TRBV29-1 with TRBJ2-2; possible D gene TRBD2, 7 bases. Deletions cut 7 bases from V and 7 bases from J, with 28 bases between. Looked up from germline, CDR1 is SQVTM and CDR2 is ANQGSEA. The CDR3 loop spans 17 amino acids. CDR3 nucleotide sequence: TGCAGCGCTGGCCCCGGGGGGCGGCTAGCTCCGATCGGGGAGCTGTTTTTT. This codes for CSAGPGGRLAPIGELFF.

The rearrangement joins TRBV19 to TRBJ2-5, with a possible D match to TRBD2 (5 bases). The germline V gene encodes CDR1 LNHDA and CDR2 SQIVND (reference sequence). The V and J ends lost 5 bases and 5 bases respectively, with 18 bases between them. The CDR3 totals 15 residues. CDR3 DNA: TGTGCCAGTAGTGCATCAACGGGGTCGGCGGAGACCCAGTACTTC. The encoded protein is CASSASTGSAETQYF.

The J gene is TRBJ2-3, the V gene TRBV5-5, with D possibly being TRBD2 (6 bases). V was shortened by 4 bases and J by 4 bases, with 16 bases between the two germline ends. The CDR3 has 15 residues. Germline values: CDR1 SGHKS, CDR2 YYEKEE (reference sequence). CDR3 sequence reads: CASSPNPGAPDTQYF. The CDR3 coding sequence is TGTGCCAGCAGCCCGAACCCGGGAGCCCCAGATACGCAGTATTTT. Full variable domain (missing parts from reference TRBV5-5 and TRBJ2-3): DAGVTQSPTHLIKTRGQQVTLRCSPISGHKSVSWYQQVLGQGPQFIFQYYEKEERGRGNFPDRFSARQFPNYSSELNVNALLLGDSALYLCASSPNPGAPDTQYFGPGTRLTVL.

This clone has just one count. The genes are TRBV18 and TRBJ1-2; D not resolved. The ends were cut back, 0 bases at V and 5 bases at J, with 7 bases in the middle. CDR1 and CDR2 from the germline V gene are KGHSH and LQKENI. The CDR3 has 13 residues. The CDR3 spells CASSPPDGYGYTF. Written as DNA, the CDR3 is TGTGCCAGCTCACCACCAGACGGGTATGGCTACACCTTC.